The rows below give T cell receptor beta chains drawn from one sample of a study of Graves' ophthalmopathy and Graves' hyperthyroidism. TCRdb processed the multiplex PCR reads anew with MiXCR; each CDR3 protein has one entry. The repertoire consists of approximately 480,000 distinct CDR3 sequences, with around 14% occurring once and the leading ten covering 9.8%. The sequenced sample was blood. Receptor source: a woman under 40 with Graves' ophthalmopathy. CDR3s include the opening cysteine and the closing phenylalanine or tryptophan.

v_gene	CDR3aa
TRBV6-1	CASSEAYRSSSYEQYF
TRBV12-3/TRBV12-4	CATSARLAGSYEQYF
TRBV6-2/TRBV6-3	CASSYTGTASYEQYF
TRBV11-2	CASSLDATYAGGRQKISYEQYF
TRBV6-5	CASSWTARAEAFF
TRBV15	CATSLTGNTEAFF
TRBV19	CASSATGTNYGYTF
TRBV6-5	CASSYTDQELNTEAFF
TRBV28	CASSINQVGYGYTF
TRBV4-1	CASSQSNRGWGNQPQHF
TRBV12-3/TRBV12-4	CASSSLTWLASAFF
TRBV20-1	CSARDLFENTEAFF